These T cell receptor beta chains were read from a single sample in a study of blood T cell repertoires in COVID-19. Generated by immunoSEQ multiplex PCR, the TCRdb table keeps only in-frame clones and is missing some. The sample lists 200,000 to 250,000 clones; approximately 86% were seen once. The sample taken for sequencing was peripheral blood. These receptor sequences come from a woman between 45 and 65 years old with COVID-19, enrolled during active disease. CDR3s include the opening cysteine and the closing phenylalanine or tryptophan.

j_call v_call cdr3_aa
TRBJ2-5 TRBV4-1 CASSQDPQGALGTQYF
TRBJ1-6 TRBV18 CASMRGGTSGLANSPLHF
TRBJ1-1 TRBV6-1 CASSESRGNTEAFF
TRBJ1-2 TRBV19 CASSISRTGVYGYTF
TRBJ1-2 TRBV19 CASRGDLNYGYTF
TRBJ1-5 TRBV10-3 CAISESRTANQPQHF
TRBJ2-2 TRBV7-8 CASSLVPLAGVNTGELFF
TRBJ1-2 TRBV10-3 CAISEYTANYGYTF
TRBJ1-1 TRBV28 CASSSPRGRDTEAFF
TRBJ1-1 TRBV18 CASSHNRAPAMNTEAFF
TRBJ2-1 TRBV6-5 CASRPQRYNEQFF
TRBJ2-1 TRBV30 CASAWEGGGADEQFF
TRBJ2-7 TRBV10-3 CAITGLRASSQGEQYF
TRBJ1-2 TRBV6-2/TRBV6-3 CASSYLGQLNYGYTF